One and the same sample provided the 5 T cell receptor beta chains below, sequenced in a study of blood T cell repertoires in COVID-19. TCRdb's table, derived via immunoSEQ multiplex PCR, lists solely in-frame clones and lacks some. The sample carries about 110,000 clones, 65% to 80% recorded once. What was sequenced was peripheral blood. The source of these receptors is a human donor with acute or convalescent COVID-19. The donor label of this sample is uncertain.

The CDR3 bases are TGTGCCAGTAGTATGATCCGGGACAGGACCTACAATGAGCAGTTCTTC. This sequence encodes CASSMIRDRTYNEQFF. This chain joins TRBV19 and TRBJ2-1; 8 nucleotides line up with TRBD1. Germline V gives CDR1 LNHDA, CDR2 SQIVND (reference sequence). Trimming removed 3 bases from V and 2 bases from J; junction bases left unmatched: 6. The length of the CDR3 is 16 residues.

This clone was seen many times. The chain links TRBV6-2 or TRBV6-3 to TRBJ1-3; 7 nucleotides match TRBD1. The CDR3 totals 14 residues. Germline trimming cut 6 bases from V and 4 bases from J; bases unmatched to any gene: 6. Germline CDR1 MNHEY, CDR2 SVGEGT. CDR3 sequence reads: CASSPTGLGNTIYF. The CDR3 region has the DNA TGTGCCAGCAGCCCGACAGGGCTCGGAAACACCATATATTTT.

This clone is medium-sized. The chain is built from TRBV6-2 or TRBV6-3 and TRBJ2-7, with D possibly matching TRBD2 (5 bases). The CDR3 loop spans 12 amino acids. V lost 6 bases and J 6 bases, leaving 12 bases between the germline ends. The germline V gene has CDR1 MNHEY and CDR2 SVGEGT. CDR3 sequence reads: CASSSLRAEQYF. In DNA form, the CDR3 reads TGTGCCAGCAGCTCCTTGCGGGCCGAGCAGTACTTC.

The DNA for the CDR3 is TGTGCCAGCAGTTTAGGGACTAGCTCACCCAATGAGCAGTTCTTC. This translates into CASSLGTSSPNEQFF. V usage is TRBV28 and J usage is TRBJ2-1; 9 bases line up with TRBD2. The CDR3 has 15 residues. The germline CDR1 and CDR2 sequences are MDHEN and SYDVKM. With V trimmed by 2 bases and J by 6 bases, 5 bases remained unmatched.

This rearrangement joins TRBV6-5 to TRBJ1-5; no reliable D call. From germline, CDR1 is MNHEY and CDR2 SVGAGI. With 7 bases removed from V and 2 bases from J, the gap between germline ends came to 6 bases. The CDR3 runs to 12 residues. CDR3 bases: TGTGCCAGCAAGAGTCGCAATCAGCCCCAGCATTTT. Its protein product is CASKSRNQPQHF.